Sequencing of this T cell receptor (beta chain) was carried out in a study of OX40 agonist ivuxolimab in advanced cancers. Study background: Patients were treated with intravenous ivuxolimab, dosed at 0.01 to 10 mg/kg and infused every 2 weeks.

Researchers took blood at baseline, on cycle 4 day 1, and on cycle 7 day 1. TCRdb keeps only in-frame clones here, not all; method: immunoSEQ multiplex PCR. This sample carries about 77,000 clones, 85% to 90% of them seen once, and the ten largest clones take more than 2.5%. Study results and limitations: CD8+ T cells were the subset that, on average, had more expanded clones than CD4+. Among the lowest levels of clonal expansion were found in partial responders at 0.1-3.0 mg/kg.

Concerning this clone itself: As yet, its antigen is unknown.

This CDR3 is 14 amino acids long. Germline CDR1 reads SGHAT; CDR2 reads FQDESV (reference sequence). With 5 bases removed from V and 3 bases from J, the gap between germline ends came to 14 bases. The chain carries TRBV11-1 and TRBJ2-7; D is unclear. The sequenced sample was CD4+ or CD8+ T cells sorted from blood, obtained in a trial of the OX40 agonist ivuxolimab. The source is an adult with an advanced solid tumor such as melanoma, head and neck, liver or kidney cancer. As DNA, the CDR3 is TGTGCCAGCAGCGTCCGGGTCCGCCACTACGAGCAGTACTTC. Protein product: CASSVRVRHYEQYF.